This T cell receptor (beta chain) stems from a study of naive and memory T cell subsets. General study points: RNA-based TCR counts may shift with T cell activation and differentiation. Findings for naive and memory subsets could not be checked against ground truth. Diversity fell and Gini index rose from naive through CM, EM, EMRA.

Cells stained for CD3, CD4, CD8, CD45RA, CD27 and viability were sorted into four CD45RA/CD27 subsets. V shed 4 bases and J shed 4 bases, with 16 bases lying between them. From germline, CDR1 is SQVTM and CDR2 ANQGSEA. The CDR3 extends over 14 amino acids. Notes on this clonotype: Its specificity is unknown.

The beta constant-region primer was an equimolar mix of two oligonucleotides covering TRBC1 and TRBC2. Ligated cDNA was amplified by four rounds of PCR with nested alpha and beta constant-region primers and SP2. TCRdb ran MiXCR on the UMI-ligation and nested PCR reads and lists one entry per CDR3 protein. Of 95,000 to 150,000 distinct CDR3 sequences detected, about 36% appear once; the ten largest clones hold 0.8% to 1%. The sequencing sample was made of central memory CD4+ T cells from blood. The rearrangement uses TRBV29-1 and TRBJ1-2, with D possibly being TRBD1 (5 bases). This TCR derives from a human donor in good health. Here the CDR3 reads CSVGGVSQSYGYTF. The DNA for the CDR3 is TGCAGCGTTGGGGGGGTCAGCCAATCCTATGGCTACACCTTC. The whole variable domain, filled in from reference TRBV29-1 and TRBJ1-2, reads SAVISQKPSRDICQRGTSLTIQCQVDSQVTMMFWYRQQPGQSLTLIATANQGSEATYESGFVIDKFPISRPNLTFSTLTVSNMSPEDSSIYLCSVGGVSQSYGYTFGSGTRLTVV.